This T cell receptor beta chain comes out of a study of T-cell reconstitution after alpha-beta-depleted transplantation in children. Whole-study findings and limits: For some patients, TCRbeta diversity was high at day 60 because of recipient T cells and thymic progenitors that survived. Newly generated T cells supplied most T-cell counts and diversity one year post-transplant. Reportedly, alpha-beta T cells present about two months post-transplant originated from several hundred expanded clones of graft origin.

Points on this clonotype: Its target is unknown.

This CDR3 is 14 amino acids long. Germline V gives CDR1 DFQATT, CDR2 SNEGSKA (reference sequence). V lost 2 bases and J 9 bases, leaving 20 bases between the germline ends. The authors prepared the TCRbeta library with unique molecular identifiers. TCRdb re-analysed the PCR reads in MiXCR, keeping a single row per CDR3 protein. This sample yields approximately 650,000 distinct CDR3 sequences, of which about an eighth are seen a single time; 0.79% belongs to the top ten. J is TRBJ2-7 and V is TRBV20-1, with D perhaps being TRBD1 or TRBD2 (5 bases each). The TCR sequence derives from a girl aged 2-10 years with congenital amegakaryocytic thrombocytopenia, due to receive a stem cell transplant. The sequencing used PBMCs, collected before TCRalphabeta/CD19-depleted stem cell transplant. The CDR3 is CSARMRGTYIGQYF. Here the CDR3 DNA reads TGCAGTGCTAGAATGAGGGGTACCTATATTGGGCAGTACTTC.